The 18 T cell receptor beta chains below come from one sample, sequenced in a study of control samples from healthy donors and cancer patients. Measured with immunoSEQ multiplex PCR; TCRdb has only the in-frame clones, and not every one. The sample includes around 64,000 clones, about nine tenths of them seen just once. The sample consisted of PBMCs. The receptor source for this set is a man aged 60 to 69 with colorectal cancer.

V gene TRBV27 combines with J gene TRBJ2-3, with 7 bases identical to TRBD2. Germline trimming cut 3 bases from V and 2 bases from J; bases unmatched to any gene: 8. Germline CDR1 MNHEY, CDR2 SMNVEV (reference sequence). The CDR3 is made up of 16 amino acids. In DNA form, the CDR3 reads TGTGCCAGCAGTTTGGCGGGGGTCTTGGTCACAGATACGCAGTATTTT. Its translation is CASSLAGVLVTDTQYF.

V and J are TRBV10-3 and TRBJ1-1; D is ambiguous. Trimming stripped 6 bases from V and 2 bases from J, with 10 bases between. This CDR3 is built from 13 residues. Germline V gene lookup returns CDR1 ENHRY and CDR2 SYGVKD. CDR3 amino acids: CAIRHGDNTEAFF. The DNA for the CDR3 is TGTGCCATCAGACATGGGGATAACACTGAAGCTTTCTTT.

The chain uses TRBV3-1 (or the pseudogene TRBV3-2) and TRBJ2-2, with 7 bases matching TRBD2. The CDR3 is 17 amino acids. Germline V gene sequence: CDR1 LGHDT, CDR2 YNNKEL (reference sequence). The V segment lost 4 bases and the J segment 7 bases; nucleotides outside the gene matches: 15. CDR3 sequence: CASSPKIQGLPHGELFF. DNA of the CDR3: TGTGCCAGCAGCCCCAAGATCCAGGGACTACCCCACGGGGAGCTGTTTTTT.

This clone was observed a single time. The genes are TRBV11-3 and TRBJ2-7; 8 bases match TRBD2. V trimming: 5 bases; J trimming: 2 bases; junction bases outside the gene matches: 5. CDR1 and CDR2 (germline): SGHNT, YENEEA. CDR3 size: 14 residues. In DNA, the CDR3 is TGTGCCAGCAGCCCATCCGGGGGGGCCTACGAGCAGTACTTC. Translated: CASSPSGGAYEQYF. Full variable domain (remainder filled in from reference TRBV11-3 and TRBJ2-7): EAGVVQSPRYKIIEKKQPVAFWCNPISGHNTLYWYLQNLGQGPELLIRYENEEAVDDSQLPKDRFSAERLKGVDSTLKIQPAELGDSAVYLCASSPSGGAYEQYFGPGTRLTVT.

This CDR3 reads CASKGESPTDTQYF. DNA for the CDR3: TGTGCCAGCAAGGGGGAGAGCCCCACAGATACGCAGTATTTT. The chain uses TRBV5-8 and TRBJ2-3; D is possibly TRBD1 (6 bases). This CDR3 spans 14 amino acids. The V and J ends lost 6 bases and 2 bases respectively, with 13 bases between them. Germline V gene sequence: CDR1 SGHTS, CDR2 YDEGEE.

The rearrangement links TRBV7-2 to TRBJ2-5; 10 nucleotides agree with TRBD1. The CDR3 has 15 amino acids. The trim removed 5 bases at V and 4 bases at J, leaving 7 bases unmatched. CDR1 is SGHTA and CDR2 is FQGNSA in the germline V gene. As DNA, the CDR3 is TGTGCCAGCAGCCGGGGACAGGGGAACGGAGAGACCCAGTACTTC. This codes for CASSRGQGNGETQYF. Together with reference TRBV7-2 and TRBJ2-5, the CDR3 gives the full variable domain: GAGVSQSPSNKVTEKGKDVELRCDPISGHTALYWYRQSLGQGLEFLIYFQGNSAPDKSGLPSDRFSAERTGGSVSTLTIQRTQQEDSAVYLCASSRGQGNGETQYFGPGTRLLVL.

This sequence joins TRBV7-6 and TRBJ2-3; 12 bases are a match to TRBD2. The germline V gene has CDR1 SGHVS and CDR2 FNYEAQ. This CDR3 is 16 amino acids long. The V gene end was trimmed by 5 bases and the J gene end by 2 bases; junction bases not matched to a gene: 5. The CDR3 region has the DNA TGTGCCAGCAGCCCACTAGCGGGGGGACTCACAGATACGCAGTATTTT. Translating it yields CASSPLAGGLTDTQYF.

The V call is TRBV5-6, the J call TRBJ2-1; D ambiguous. CDR3 length: 13 residues. Germline V lookup: CDR1 SGHDT, CDR2 YYEEEE. V was trimmed by 3 bases and J by 7 bases, leaving 11 bases between them. CDR3 residues: CASSYAVGNEQFF. DNA for the CDR3: TGTGCCAGCAGCTACGCGGTAGGGAATGAGCAGTTCTTC.

This sequence joins TRBV5-8 and TRBJ2-5; 10 bases agree with TRBD2. The J segment lost 1 base and the V segment lost 0 bases, leaving 6 bases of the junction unmatched. The germline CDR1 and CDR2 sequences are SGHTS and YDEGEE. The CDR3 length is 17 residues. CDR3 in DNA: TGTGCCAGCAGCTTGGGGCTAGCGGGGGACCGCCAAGAGACCCAGTACTTC. It yields the protein CASSLGLAGDRQETQYF.

In this sample, this clone turned up once. Other DNA sequences of this sample code for an identical CDR3. V and J are TRBV28 and TRBJ2-7; 10 bases align to TRBD2. The CDR3 is 16 residues long. In germline, CDR1 is MDHEN, CDR2 SYDVKM. The V gene end was trimmed by 5 bases and the J gene end by 6 bases; junction bases not matched to a gene: 13. The chain's CDR3 is CASSLTRAGGRGEQYF. The CDR3 DNA reads TGTGCCAGCAGTCTCACCCGAGCGGGGGGGCGGGGCGAGCAGTACTTC. Looking up the rest from reference TRBV28 and TRBJ2-7 gives the full variable domain: DVKVTQSSRYLVKRTGEKVFLECVQDMDHENMFWYRQDPGLGLRLIYFSYDVKMKEKGDIPEGYSVSREKKERFSLILESASTNQTSMYLCASSLTRAGGRGEQYFGPGTRLTVT.

This chain joins TRBV7-9 and TRBJ1-2; the D is unclear. CDR3 length: 13 residues. Trimming shortened V by 5 bases and J by 4 bases, and 11 bases separated the two germline ends. Germline values: CDR1 SEHNR, CDR2 FQNEAQ (reference sequence). The CDR3 DNA reads TGTGCCAGCAGCCCCTCGGACGGCTATGGCTACACCTTC. This encodes CASSPSDGYGYTF.

The V call is TRBV6-5, the J call TRBJ1-2, with D unclear. This CDR3 comprises 15 residues. The V and J ends lost 2 bases and 0 bases respectively, with 10 bases between them. The V gene's germline CDR1 is MNHEY and CDR2 SVGAGI. Here the CDR3 reads CASSYRAPANYGYTF. In nucleotides, the CDR3 is TGTGCCAGCAGTTACAGGGCCCCGGCTAACTATGGCTACACCTTC.

This clone was seen a single time. The chain carries TRBV5-6 and TRBJ2-7; D is ambiguous. CDR1 and CDR2 (germline): SGHDT, YYEEEE. Trimming cost V 2 bases and J 4 bases, with 13 bases left between them. There are 14 residues in the CDR3. Here the CDR3 DNA reads TGTGCCAGCAGCTTTGTGGGTACAACTTACGAGCAGTACTTC. Translated, it gives CASSFVGTTYEQYF.

This chain uses TRBV4-1 with TRBJ2-7; D is ambiguous. The V gene's germline CDR1 is MGHRA and CDR2 YSYEKL. The CDR3 has 15 residues. V was cut by 4 bases and J by 2 bases, with 15 bases left in between. The CDR3 is CASSPLTLATYEQYF. The DNA for the CDR3 is TGCGCCAGCAGCCCCCTCACCCTGGCGACCTACGAGCAGTACTTC.

The rearrangement links TRBV18 to TRBJ2-3, with D possibly being TRBD1 (5 bases). V was shortened by 5 bases and J by 3 bases, with 9 bases between the two germline ends. The CDR3 has 13 residues. CDR1 and CDR2 (germline): KGHSH, LQKENI. DNA for the CDR3: TGTGCCAGCTCATTGCAGGGAACAGATACGCAGTATTTT. It is translated as CASSLQGTDTQYF.

The V gene is TRBV30, the J gene TRBJ2-3; tentatively, D is TRBD2 (7 bases). CDR3 length: 14 amino acids. Germline CDR1 GTSNPN, CDR2 SVGIG (reference sequence). The V end lost 5 bases, the J end lost 1 base, and 13 bases lay between the germline ends. The CDR3 sequence: CAWRPGGGTDTQYF. In nucleotides, the CDR3 is TGTGCCTGGCGGCCGGGGGGCGGCACAGATACGCAGTATTTT.

The sample holds one count of this clone. This chain connects TRBV27 to TRBJ1-5; D is unresolved. CDR1 and CDR2 from the germline V gene are MNHEY and SMNVEV (reference sequence). The length of the CDR3 is 13 residues. Trimming took off 3 bases at V and 3 bases at J, with 6 bases between the two ends. CDR3 coding DNA: TGTGCCAGCAGTTTGTCGAACAATCAGCCCCAGCATTTT. Encoded protein: CASSLSNNQPQHF.

This clone was detected once. The rearrangement links TRBV5-1 to TRBJ2-3; D tentatively fits TRBD1 or TRBD2 (5 bases each). With 0 bases removed from V and 6 bases from J, the gap between germline ends came to 14 bases. From germline, CDR1 is SGHRS and CDR2 YFSETQ. There are 15 residues in the CDR3. As DNA, the CDR3 is TGCGCCAGCAGCTTGGAGGGGACCGAACGGGATACGCAGTATTTT. It encodes CASSLEGTERDTQYF.